This T cell receptor (beta chain) was sequenced for a study of blood T cell repertoires in COVID-19 (dated by TCRdb to 2018 to 2020). A note on the overall study: Collaborator samples came from the United States, Italy and Spain and covered acute and convalescent phases of COVID-19. The prospective study material was composed of cDNA or gDNA derived from T cells, B-cell-depleted T cells, or PBMCs. The dataset comprised deeply sampled blood TCRbeta repertoires from subjects exposed to, actively infected with, or recovered from COVID-19. The repertoires were released in a freely available public database intended as a resource for research on the immune response to SARS-CoV-2. Samples came from the ongoing ImmuneRACE study (first 160 participants) plus 1,254 subjects from 6 global collaborators. A de-identified subject ID, COVID-19 status, age in years and sex were almost always included in the sample metadata. HLA class I and class II types, where available, came from metadata supplied by the sample provider rather than from assay-based typing.

The investigation overall reported the following: How much clinical and demographic metadata was included differed by source and by participant, and the metadata was provided uncurated.

A word on this clone: Which antigen it targets is not known. No base qualities exist here, and no much larger clone lies one base off it.

Each collaborating institution followed its own protocols to collect whole blood in K2EDTA tubes. For TCRbeta analysis, collaborators shipped samples in one of three forms: frozen whole blood, isolated PBMCs, or DNA extracted from either of those sample types. The CDR3, from cysteine to phenylalanine, totals 16 residues. The sequence is cut down to CDR3 DNA, 48 bases in frame from base 1. V is pruned by 1 base and J by 3 bases, leaving 4 bases of the junction without a gene match. The germline V gene sets CDR1 to SGHTA and CDR2 to FQGNSA. TCRbeta CDR3 regions were amplified from genomic DNA using the immunoSEQ Assay, a bias-controlled multiplex PCR. The paper's data handling went like this. Within the assay, amplification of reference gene primers was used to estimate how many nucleated cells each sample contained. To quantify the absolute abundance of each unique TCRbeta CDR3 rearrangement, sequence reads were collapsed and filtered. For each sample, productive Simpson clonality was calculated by taking the square root of Simpson's diversity index across productive rearrangements. TCRdb took this table from immuneACCESS and kept in-frame rearrangements with V and J called. Such tables lack part of the clones; where checked against another copy, unresolved V genes explain under half of the gap, and the rest is unexplained. The V and J calls and clone size come from that table; D and trimming were worked out from the DNA. The sample table lists more than 95,000 clones, around 80% of them with a count of one. The ten largest clones represent 37% of the sample.

The sequencing input was peripheral blood. The chain is assembled from TRBV7-2 and TRBJ2-3; 10 of the junction bases match TRBD2. This receptor was taken from a man aged 40-55 years with active or convalescent COVID-19. In nucleotides, the sequence is TGTGCCAGCAGCTTAGGAGCGGGGGGGCGGACAGATACGCAGTATTTT. Its protein product is CASSLGAGGRTDTQYF.